One T cell receptor (beta chain) is described in this entry. Antigen specificity is unknown. Using a J-beta primer mix together with a sample-barcoded 5' primer, a second PCR was run for about 6 to 12 cycles. Using its own MiXCR run on the 5' RACE reads, TCRdb lists one record per CDR3 protein. The data show 1.4 million to 1.5 million distinct CDR3 sequences, roughly 40% seen once. CDR1 and CDR2 (germline): LGHDT, YNNKEL (reference sequence). V lost 2 bases and J lost 6, with 10 bases in between. The CDR3 contains 13 residues. The data stem from a study of blood T cells in healthy people across ages. Broader study findings: Leaving the PBMCs unsorted stopped any conclusive comparison of naive versus antigen-experienced cells.

The source of this sequence is a woman aged 18-29 years in good health. Sequencing input: blood. The J gene is TRBJ1-2, the V gene TRBV3-1; no clear D gene. CDR3 sequence: CASSQYIGDGYTF. The CDR3 region has the DNA TGTGCCAGCAGCCAATACATCGGGGATGGCTACACCTTC.